The clone carrying this T cell receptor beta chain was recorded at least ten times. The target antigen is unknown. This sample was included in a study of Graves' ophthalmopathy and Graves' hyperthyroidism. RNA transcripts yielded amplified TCR beta CDR3 regions. Amplification began with first-round RT-PCR using HTBI primers, then second-round multiplex PCR was performed. One entry per CDR3 protein, called by TCRdb with MiXCR from the multiplex PCR reads. Of a few hundred thousand distinct CDR3 sequences detected, 15% appear once; the ten largest clones hold 5.5% to 8%. General study findings and limits: Most thyroid-expanded clonotypes exceeding 0.001 frequency were also found in blood.

The CDR3 sequence is 14 residues long. Looked up from germline, CDR1 is SGDLS and CDR2 is YYNGEE. Between the trimmed V and J ends, which lost 0 bases and 7 bases, there was a span of 8 bases. This receptor was identified in a woman under 30 with stable Graves' hyperthyroidism. Source material: peripheral blood. The chain uses TRBV9 and TRBJ1-6, with a possible D match to TRBD1 (5 bases). The CDR3, as DNA: TGTGCCAGCAGCGTAGAACCAGGGAATTCACCCCTCCACTTT. This codes for CASSVEPGNSPLHF.